Listed here are 10 T cell receptor beta chains from one sample, sequenced in a study of T cells in localized non-small cell lung cancer. The table came from immunoSEQ multiplex PCR; TCRdb's copy has only in-frame clones and leaves some out. The top ten clones hold about a sixth of a sample with 45,000 to 55,000 clones, around 77% of them seen once. Sequenced material: peripheral blood, taken before any cancer treatment. These receptors were taken from a man aged 35 to 69 with stage I squamous cell lung carcinoma.

This clone was detected only a few times. The gene calls are TRBV7-3 and TRBJ2-3, with 8 bases fitting TRBD2. The CDR3 consists of 16 residues. Germline-derived CDR1 and CDR2 are SGHTA and FQGTGA. V lost 6 bases and J lost 0; bases outside the gene matches: 8. CDR3 bases: TGTGCCAGCAGTCTCGGACTAGCCGGGAGCACAGATACGCAGTATTTT. Translating gives CASSLGLAGSTDTQYF.

The genes are TRBV5-8 and TRBJ1-1; D not certain. Germline assignment: CDR1 SGHTS and CDR2 YDEGEE. V shed 4 bases and J shed 3 bases, with 10 bases lying between them. The CDR3 is 13 amino acids. This CDR3 reads CASSPGRYTEAFF. The CDR3 nucleotides read TGTGCCAGCAGCCCCGGGAGGTACACTGAAGCTTTCTTT. The entire variable domain, with the rest obtained from reference TRBV5-8 and TRBJ1-1, is as follows: EAGVTQSPTHLIKTRGQQATLRCSPISGHTSVYWYQQALGLGLQFLLWYDEGEERNRGNFPPRFSGRQFPNYSSELNVNALELEDSALYLCASSPGRYTEAFFGQGTRLTVV.

The chain links TRBV28 to TRBJ1-1; weak D call: TRBD1 (5 bases). Germline CDR1 and CDR2: MDHEN and SYDVKM. The CDR3 sequence is 13 residues long. Trimming took off 2 bases at V and 1 base at J, with 5 bases between the two ends. CDR3 region: CASSLQGNTEAFF. The CDR3 bases are TGTGCCAGCAGTTTACAGGGGAACACTGAAGCTTTCTTT.

Only one count was recorded for this clone. The CDR3 is CASSPQAAAIYEQYF. CDR3 nucleotides: TGTGCCAGCTCACCACAGGCGGCAGCAATATACGAGCAGTACTTC. This sequence joins TRBV18 and TRBJ2-7; no definite D call. Trimming left V 1 base short and J 4 bases short, with 14 bases between. The CDR3 loop spans 15 amino acids. Germline assignment: CDR1 KGHSH and CDR2 LQKENI.

CDR3 nucleotide sequence: TGTGCCAGTAGTATGGGCAATCAGCCCCAGCATTTT. Amino acid sequence: CASSMGNQPQHF. The chain carries TRBV19 and TRBJ1-5, with unresolved D. Germline V lookup: CDR1 LNHDA, CDR2 SQIVND (reference sequence). The length of the CDR3 is 12 residues. Trimming stripped 3 bases from V and 2 bases from J, with 2 bases between. Full variable domain (remainder filled in from reference TRBV19 and TRBJ1-5): DGGITQSPKYLFRKEGQNVTLSCEQNLNHDAMYWYRQDPGQGLRLIYYSQIVNDFQKGDIAEGYSVSREKKESFPLTVTSAQKNPTAFYLCASSMGNQPQHFGDGTRLSIL.

This rearrangement joins TRBV6-4 to TRBJ2-7, with 9 bases that match TRBD1. V dropped 0 bases and J dropped 2; count of bases not matched to a gene: 14. Germline assignment: CDR1 MRHNA and CDR2 SNTAGT. The length of the CDR3 is 19 residues. The CDR3 loop reads CASSDSCPRDRVLTYEQYF. CDR3 nucleotides: TGTGCCAGCAGTGACTCCTGCCCTCGGGACAGGGTTTTAACCTACGAGCAGTACTTC.

The CDR3 DNA reads TGTGCCAGAAGCTTGGTGATGGAGGGCTTCCTTGTTGGAAACACCATATATTTT. Residues: CARSLVMEGFLVGNTIYF. This chain joins TRBV5-3 and TRBJ1-3, with D unresolved. TRBV5-3 is an ORF for which the function is uncertain. V was shortened by 0 bases and J by 3 bases, with 19 bases between the two germline ends. There are 18 residues in the CDR3.

The chain uses TRBV30 and TRBJ1-1; 8 positions match TRBD1. V lost 2 bases to trimming and J lost 6 bases; unmatched junction nucleotides: 5. CDR1 GTSNPN and CDR2 SVGIG come from the germline V gene (reference sequence). The CDR3 loop spans 13 amino acids. The CDR3 sequence is CAWSRQGSAEAFF. CDR3 bases: TGTGCCTGGAGTCGACAGGGGTCGGCTGAAGCTTTCTTT.

The CDR3 region is CAWGVTGLTEKLFF. In DNA, the CDR3 is TGTGCCTGGGGGGTGACAGGGTTGACTGAAAAACTGTTTTTT. J is TRBJ1-4 and V is TRBV30; the match to TRBD1 covers 7 bases. Unmatched junction bases numbered 10, after V lost 5 bases and J lost 7 bases. Per germline, CDR1 GTSNPN and CDR2 SVGIG (reference sequence). This CDR3 spans 14 amino acids.

The genes are TRBV12-2 and TRBJ1-1; the table names TRBD1, a call not compared with the DNA. TRBV12-2 is a known pseudogene. The CDR3 is made up of 13 amino acids. The CDR3 sequence: CASRLDRNTEAFF. The CDR3 nucleotides read TGTGCAAGTCGCCTGGACAGAAACACTGAAGCTTTCTTT.